This is a list of T cell receptor beta chains from one sample in a study of T cells in Graves' hyperthyroidism and ophthalmopathy. From the multiplex PCR reads, TCRdb called clonotypes with MiXCR, one entry per CDR3 protein. There are approximately 600,000 distinct CDR3 sequences in the sample; over 11% occur only once, and about 5.8% lies in the top ten. Input material: blood. All receptors come from a woman in her twenties or thirties with Graves' hyperthyroidism that later progressed to Graves' ophthalmopathy. Each CDR3 is given with its conserved first and last residue. The D gene is left open where the match is weak. Clone size is shown for a subset of rows, as once, few, many or a class of expanded clone.

cdr3_length d_call clone_size j_call v_call cdr3_aa cdr3_nt
16 TRBD1 many TRBJ2-3 TRBV27 CASLFRWTGSTDTQYF TGTGCCAGTCTTTTCAGGTGGACAGGTAGTACGGATACGCAGTATTTT
18 TRBD1 NA TRBJ2-3 TRBV11-3 CASSSDPRDSQYTDTQYF TGTGCCAGCAGCTCAGATCCCCGGGACAGCCAATACACAGATACGCAGTATTTT
13 NA few TRBJ2-7 TRBV20-1 CSAQPETTYEQYF TGCAGTGCCCAACCGGAGACAACCTACGAGCAGTACTTC
13 NA NA TRBJ2-2 TRBV7-9 CASSFFRTGELFF TGTGCCAGCAGTTTCTTCCGAACCGGGGAGCTGTTTTTT
11 NA many TRBJ1-1 TRBV29-1 CSAKSSTEAFF TGCAGCGCCAAGTCCTCCACTGAAGCTTTCTTT
15 TRBD1 many TRBJ2-3 TRBV7-8 CASSLRQGRIDTQYF TGTGCCAGCAGCTTAAGACAGGGGAGAATAGATACGCAGTATTTT
15 NA many TRBJ2-1 TRBV5-6 CASSPWEMGYNEQFF TGTGCCAGCAGCCCCTGGGAAATGGGCTACAATGAGCAGTTCTTC
14 NA many TRBJ1-1 TRBV11-2 CASSPRVGNTEAFF TGTGCCAGCAGCCCCAGGGTTGGGAACACTGAAGCTTTCTTT
14 NA NA TRBJ1-3 TRBV19 CASANSQVGNTIYF TGTGCTAGCGCGAACAGTCAGGTTGGAAACACCATATATTTT
16 TRBD1 few TRBJ1-1 TRBV30 CAWRVEPGQGGTEAFF TGTGCCTGGAGGGTAGAACCGGGACAGGGGGGCACTGAAGCTTTCTTT
13 NA NA TRBJ1-1 TRBV19 CASRLTGSAEAFF TGTGCCAGTAGACTCACAGGCTCGGCTGAAGCTTTCTTT
14 NA NA TRBJ2-4 TRBV6-1 CACHGEGAKNIQYF TGTGCCTGCCATGGAGAGGGCGCCAAAAACATTCAGTACTTC
16 NA NA TRBJ2-2 TRBV6-1 CASSIGPSGFTGELFF TGTGCCAGCAGCATAGGGCCTTCAGGGTTCACCGGGGAGCTGTTTTTT
13 NA few TRBJ2-1 TRBV18 CASSPVRNNEQFF TGTGCCAGCTCACCGGTGAGGAACAATGAGCAGTTCTTC
17 TRBD1 NA TRBJ2-5 TRBV25-1 CASSEKLWDRVDRTQYF TGTGCCAGCAGTGAGAAACTCTGGGACAGGGTGGATAGGACCCAGTACTTC
14 NA NA TRBJ2-5 TRBV15 CATSRALYQETQYF TGTGCCACCAGCAGAGCGCTCTATCAAGAGACCCAGTACTTC
14 NA many TRBJ1-5 TRBV2 CASRGIVGNQPQHF TGTGCCAGCAGGGGTATAGTGGGCAATCAGCCCCAGCATTTT
12 NA once TRBJ2-1 TRBV2 CASRRNLNEQFF TGTGCCAGCAGGAGGAACCTCAATGAGCAGTTCTTC
16 TRBD1 many TRBJ2-7 TRBV19 CASSIGAGTGAYEQYF TGTGCCAGTAGTATAGGAGCCGGGACAGGGGCCTACGAGCAGTACTTC
16 NA many TRBJ2-1 TRBV9 CASSSRGGSSYNEQFF TGTGCCAGCAGCTCAAGAGGAGGGAGCTCCTACAATGAGCAGTTCTTC